The 5 T cell receptor beta chains listed next were all sequenced from one sample in a study of T cells in Graves' hyperthyroidism and ophthalmopathy. Amplified regions were TCR beta CDR3 sequences from RNA transcripts. HTBI primers were the set used in a first-round RT-PCR of the TCR CDR3. TCRdb itself ran the multiplex PCR reads through MiXCR, one entry per CDR3 protein. Of fewer than 650,000 distinct CDR3 sequences in the sample, 13% to 15% are singletons; the top ten hold roughly 7.7%. The sample taken for sequencing was blood. These receptors all come from a woman aged 18-29 years with Graves' ophthalmopathy.

A single count supports this clonotype. This CDR3 is missing its conserved last phenylalanine or tryptophan, likely due to a read error. V usage is TRBV2 and J usage is TRBJ2-1, with 8 bases matching TRBD2. Germline V lookup: CDR1 SNHLY, CDR2 FYNNEI. The CDR3 covers 17 residues. Trimming removed 1 base from V and 7 bases from J; junction bases left unmatched: 12. The DNA for the CDR3 is TGTGCCAGCAGTGAAGAGTACTTGAGCGGGGGTAAAAATGAGCAGTTCCTC. It is translated as CASSEEYLSGGKNEQFL.

This clonotype was counted ten times or more. The chain uses TRBV7-9 and TRBJ2-2, with 7 bases aligning to TRBD1. Germline V gene sequence: CDR1 SEHNR, CDR2 FQNEAQ (reference sequence). The CDR3 length is 15 residues. The V and J ends lost 11 bases and 3 bases, in that order; junction bases with no gene match: 12. CDR3 protein: CAGRRDSQDTGELFF. The CDR3 DNA sequence: TGTGCCGGTCGTAGGGACAGCCAAGACACCGGGGAGCTGTTTTTT.

There are many counts of this clonotype. The CDR3 region has the DNA TGTGCCAGCAGCTTACTAGCGGGAGGGCCCGGGGAGCTGTTTTTT. This gives the protein CASSLLAGGPGELFF. The chain uses TRBV7-2 and TRBJ2-2; the match to TRBD2 covers 12 bases. Trimming cost V 2 bases and J 6 bases; bases outside gene matches: 1. The germline V gene encodes CDR1 SGHTA and CDR2 FQGNSA. The CDR3 has 15 amino acids.

This clonotype has ten or more counts. The CDR3 coding sequence is TGTGCCAGCAGTAGTATCCAGACCCAGTACTTC. As protein: CASSSIQTQYF. The chain combines TRBV6-1 with TRBJ2-5, with unresolved D. Between the trimmed V and J ends, which lost 5 bases and 6 bases, there was a span of 7 bases. The CDR3 totals 11 residues. Germline CDR1 is MNHNS and CDR2 is SASEGT.

This clonotype was seen more than once but under ten times. The J gene is TRBJ1-6, the V gene TRBV19, with D tentatively TRBD1 (6 bases). V dropped 3 bases and J dropped 10 bases, with 16 bases sitting between them. The CDR3 is 15 amino acids. Looked up from germline, CDR1 is LNHDA and CDR2 is SQIVND (reference sequence). The CDR3 DNA reads as TGTGCCAGTAGTATCGGGCCACAGGGTCACTCACCCCTCCACTTT. It codes for CASSIGPQGHSPLHF.